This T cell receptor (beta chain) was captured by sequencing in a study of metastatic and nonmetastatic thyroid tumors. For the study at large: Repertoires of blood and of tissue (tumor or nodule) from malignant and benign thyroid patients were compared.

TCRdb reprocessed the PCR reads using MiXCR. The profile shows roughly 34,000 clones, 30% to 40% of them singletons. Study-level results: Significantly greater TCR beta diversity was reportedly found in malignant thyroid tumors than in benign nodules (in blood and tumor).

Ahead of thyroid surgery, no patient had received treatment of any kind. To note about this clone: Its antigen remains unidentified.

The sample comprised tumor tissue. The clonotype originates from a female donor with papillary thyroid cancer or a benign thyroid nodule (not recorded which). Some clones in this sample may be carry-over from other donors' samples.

CDR3 DNA: TGCAGTGCTAGAGATCCTTTTTTGGGGCAGCCAGAGACCCAGTACTTC. Translating gives CSARDPFLGQPETQYF. V usage is TRBV20-1 and J usage is TRBJ2-5; perhaps TRBD1 as D (5 bases). V was shortened by 0 bases and J by 4 bases, with 18 bases between the two germline ends. There are 16 residues in the CDR3. The germline gives CDR1 DFQATT, CDR2 SNEGSKA (reference sequence).